This T cell receptor beta chain was observed in a study of blood T cell dynamics during melanoma immunotherapy. Whole-study context: First-line therapy was either pembrolizumab or nivolumab with ipilimumab for metastatic melanoma.

A fixed DNA input of about 350 ng was used per bulk PBMC sample. Profiling relied on immunoSEQ multiplex PCR, and the TCRdb table lists in-frame clones only, not all of them. The sample has roughly 25,000 clones, roughly 89% seen once; the top ten hold 3.5% to 6%. Time point here: pre-treatment baseline. Sampling occurred pretreatment (T0) and at week 3 (W3), after cycle one of checkpoint blockade. This CDR3 region has 14 residues. Deletions cut 5 bases from V and 5 bases from J, with 13 bases between. Germline CDR1 is SGHRS and CDR2 is YFSETQ. The gene calls are TRBV5-1 and TRBJ2-2; D perhaps matches TRBD1 (6 bases). The TCR originated in a human donor with melanoma. The sample was blood, taken from a patient treated with checkpoint blockade. The CDR3 region has the DNA TGCGCCAGCAGTATGGGCAGGGGTACCGGGGAGCTGTTTTTT. Protein: CASSMGRGTGELFF.